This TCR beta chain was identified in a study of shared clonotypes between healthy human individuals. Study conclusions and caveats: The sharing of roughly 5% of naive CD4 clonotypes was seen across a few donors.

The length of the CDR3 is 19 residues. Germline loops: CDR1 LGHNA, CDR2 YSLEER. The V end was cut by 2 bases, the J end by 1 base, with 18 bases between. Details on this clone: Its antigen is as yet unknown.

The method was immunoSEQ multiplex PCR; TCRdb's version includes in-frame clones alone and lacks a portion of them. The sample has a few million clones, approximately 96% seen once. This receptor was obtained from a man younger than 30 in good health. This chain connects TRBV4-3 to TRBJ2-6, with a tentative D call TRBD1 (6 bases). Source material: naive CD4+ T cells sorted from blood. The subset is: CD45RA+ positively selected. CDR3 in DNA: TGCGCCAGCAGCCAAACAAAAAACAGGGTTGGGTCTGGGGCCAACGTCCTGACTTTC. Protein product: CASSQTKNRVGSGANVLTF.